This T cell receptor (beta chain) emerged from a study of blood T cells in healthy people across ages (dated by TCRdb to 2015 to 2017). Looking at the study overall: Template switching captured roughly one uniquely barcoded TCR beta cDNA molecule per two T cells in model experiments. To track age-related changes in TCR beta repertoire diversity, the study relied on deep sequencing normalized with unique cDNA molecular identifiers. The donors were split into four age groups: young (average about 15 years), middle-aged (about 40), aged (around 67) and long-lived (82). Donors of different ages were randomly distributed across sequencing lanes to avoid experimental bias. Two additional independent replicas of 1 million unique cDNA reads from the same blood draw were analyzed for two donors (one aged 18 to 30 and one aged 80 or older).

To prepare the library, 5' RACE was applied. Instrument used: Illumina HiSeq 2500. A second PCR of roughly 7 to 11 cycles was performed with a sample-barcoded 5' primer and a J-beta primer mix. Each TCR beta cDNA molecule received a unique molecular identifier from a template-switch 5' adaptor carrying 12 random nucleotides. Each sample yielded at least 2.5 million CDR3-containing paired-end reads. The Mint cDNA synthesis kit, primed by a TRBC-specific oligonucleotide, was used to synthesize first-strand cDNA from all RNA. All cDNA was treated with uracil-DNA glycosylase and then went through a first 18-cycle PCR with the universal primers M1SS and BC2_uni_R. The study's processing was this. For normalization, 1 million high-quality reads were randomly selected from each sample, with every read carrying a distinct molecular identifier. Reads with shared molecular identifiers were discarded instead of being binned into consensus sequences. CDR3 identification, clonotype clustering and error correction used MiTCR with a Q25 quality threshold and the strictest error-elimination algorithm. A nonparametric unseen species model with Euler transformation was used to estimate lower-bound total TCR beta diversity. The public reads were run again by TCRdb, first through fastp at Q25 and then through MiXCR, and only productive beta chains were kept. Rows with one shared CDR3 protein collapse into an entry with the most common genes and DNA. In this record, the V and J calls reflect TCRdb's handling and not the investigators' own analysis. This sample lists hundreds of thousands of distinct CDR3 sequences; about 30% were detected once. The ten top clones hold 15% to 20% of the sample.

Comment on this clonotype: This clone's antigen is unknown. This sequence may be a read error, since a much larger clone differs from it by one base.

Broader findings and caveats from the paper: Observed TCR beta diversity correlated strongly with the percentage of naive T cells measured by flow cytometry. Compared with the aged group, the long-lived group had more naive CD4+ T cells, fewer expanded clones and increased TCR diversity, a pattern suggesting age selection. Estimates of total diversity based on one million sequenced T cells were considered lower bounds and underestimates. Donor CMV infection status was unknown, potentially confounding age-related changes in expanded clonotypes. Observed TCR beta diversity per million T cells fell roughly linearly with age, and a significant reduction was already apparent by age approximately 41. Conclusive comparison of naive and antigen-experienced compartments was prevented by the profiling of bulk unsorted PBMCs.

Systemically healthy Caucasian individuals from Russia, about 38 in total and aged roughly 6 to 100 years, were included as donors. Ten milliliters of peripheral blood were drawn from each donor into EDTA-treated Vacutainer tubes. Ficoll-Paque density-gradient centrifugation was used to isolate PBMCs, with at least 6 million per sample. Trizol reagent was used to extract total RNA from PBMCs, with at least 5.5 micrograms per sample. Naive CD45RAhigh/CD27high T cell percentages were measured by flow cytometry on a PBMC aliquot from every donor. From the cysteine up to the phenylalanine, the CDR3 has a length of 15 residues. Only the CDR3 portion is preserved as DNA: 45 bases, with reading frame beginning at the first base. In the germline V gene (reference sequence), CDR1 corresponds to DFQATT and CDR2 to SNEGSKA. Trimming at the junction amounts to 0 bases on V and 0 bases on J, and the germline ends lie 11 bases apart.

This TCR was sampled from a woman over 75 in good health. Sequenced material: blood. The V gene is TRBV20-1 and the J gene is TRBJ1-2; the D gene is unclear. The CDR3 has the sequence CSARDHSRANYGYTF. The DNA sequence follows: TGCAGTGCTAGAGATCACAGCAGAGCTAACTATGGCTACACCTTC.